Shown below are 13 T cell receptor beta chains from a single sample sequenced in a study of tumor T cells in aggressive B-cell lymphoma. Repertoires were generated with immunoSEQ multiplex PCR, while TCRdb's copy carries only in-frame clones and drops some. The repertoire holds around 4,200 clones, with roughly 87% as singletons. The sample was tumor tissue. The receptors were gathered from an adult with diffuse large B cell lymphoma.

This chain links TRBV28 with TRBJ2-5, with TRBD2 as a possible D gene (5 bases). The CDR3 totals 14 residues. Trimming cost V 1 base and J 1 base, with 7 bases left between them. Germline lookup yields CDR1 MDHEN and CDR2 SYDVKM. The CDR3 DNA sequence: TGTGCCAGCAGTTTATCGGCGGGCCAAGAGACCCAGTACTTC. This gives the protein CASSLSAGQETQYF.

The chain is built from TRBV6-6 and TRBJ2-2; TRBD1 agrees at 9 bases. V trimming: 5 bases; J trimming: 3 bases; junction bases outside the gene matches: 7. This CDR3 has 16 residues. Germline CDR1 and CDR2: MNHNY and SVGAGI (reference sequence). CDR3 region: CASSKPQGAYTGELFF. The DNA for the CDR3 is TGTGCCAGCAGTAAACCACAGGGGGCTTACACCGGGGAGCTGTTTTTT.

The gene calls are TRBV6-1 and TRBJ1-4; D not resolved. The germline CDR1 and CDR2 sequences are MNHNS and SASEGT. The CDR3 has 17 residues. Between the trimmed V and J ends, which lost 1 base and 4 bases, there was a span of 16 bases. CDR3 region: CASSEGRPLLLNEKLFF. Written as DNA, the CDR3 is TGTGCCAGCAGTGAAGGCAGGCCCTTACTCCTTAATGAAAAACTGTTTTTT.

CDR3 in amino acids: CASSEAEGSGEHF. The CDR3 DNA reads TGTGCCAGCAGTGAAGCCGAGGGCAGCGGCGAGCATTTT. V and J are TRBV2 and TRBJ1-5; no firm D call. Germline V gene sequence: CDR1 SNHLY, CDR2 FYNNEI. The V end was cut by 0 bases, the J end by 14 bases, with 14 bases between. CDR3 length equals 13 residues.

The chain recombines TRBV7-9 with TRBJ2-2; a possible D gene is TRBD1 (5 bases). V lost 5 bases to trimming and J lost 6 bases, with 16 bases between them. In germline, CDR1 is SEHNR, CDR2 FQNEAQ (reference sequence). This CDR3 has 15 residues. The CDR3 reads CASSRTQGFAGELFF. The DNA for the CDR3 is TGTGCCAGCAGCCGCACCCAGGGTTTCGCCGGGGAGCTGTTTTTT.

With respect to this clone: No conserved phenylalanine or tryptophan is present at the end of the CDR3, so a read error is the likely explanation. The chain joins TRBV6-5 to TRBJ1-6; weak D call: TRBD1 (5 bases). The CDR3 sequence is 13 residues long. V shed 9 bases and J shed 10 bases, with 16 bases lying between them. Germline loops: CDR1 MNHEY, CDR2 SVGAGI. This CDR3 is CASLRTQGSPLHL. The DNA for the CDR3 is TGTGCCAGTCTGCGGACCCAGGGATCACCCCTCCACCTT.

The chain has TRBV5-1 and TRBJ1-1, with 9 bases lining up with TRBD1. Germline assignment: CDR1 SGHRS and CDR2 YFSETQ. Trimming cost V 4 bases and J 4 bases; bases outside gene matches: 2. This CDR3 has 13 amino acids. CDR3 loop: CASSEQGATEAFF. In nucleotides, the CDR3 is TGCGCCAGCAGCGAACAGGGGGCCACTGAAGCTTTCTTT. The variable domain in full, with the rest retrieved from reference TRBV5-1 and TRBJ1-1, is KAGVTQTPRYLIKTRGQQVTLSCSPISGHRSVSWYQQTPGQGLQFLFEYFSETQRNKGNFPGRFSGRQFSNSRSEMNVSTLELGDSALYLCASSEQGATEAFFGQGTRLTVV.

The rearrangement uses TRBV5-6 and TRBJ1-1; D is perhaps TRBD1 (6 bases). CDR3 size: 13 residues. Germline CDR1 is SGHDT and CDR2 is YYEEEE. Trimming took 5 bases from V and 4 from J, leaving 12 bases between them. The CDR3 here is CASSTGIATEAFF. In DNA, the CDR3 is TGTGCCAGCAGTACAGGGATTGCCACTGAAGCTTTCTTT.

This clone has more than one count but fewer than ten. The genes are TRBV10-2 and TRBJ2-5; possibly TRBD1 for D (6 bases). V lost 5 bases, J lost 7 bases, and 14 bases lay in between. Germline CDR1 reads WSHSY; CDR2 reads SAAADI. This CDR3 has 13 amino acids. The CDR3 loop reads CASSNREWGTQYF. As DNA, the CDR3 is TGCGCCAGCAGTAACAGGGAATGGGGGACCCAGTACTTC.

The rearrangement links TRBV30 to TRBJ1-4, with TRBD1 matching over 7 bases. The CDR3 has 15 residues. From germline, CDR1 is GTSNPN and CDR2 SVGIG (reference sequence). J lost 4 bases, V lost 1 base, and 6 bases had no gene match. This CDR3 reads CAWSDFRGINEKLFF. The CDR3, as DNA: TGTGCCTGGAGTGACTTCAGGGGGATTAATGAAAAACTGTTTTTT.

The rearrangement joins TRBV5-6 to TRBJ2-2, with TRBD1 matching over 8 bases. The CDR3 runs to 16 residues. The V gene's germline CDR1 is SGHDT and CDR2 YYEEEE. V lost 3 bases and J lost 4; bases outside the gene matches: 8. CDR3 in amino acids: CASSSAGGPRTGELFF. The CDR3 bases are TGTGCCAGCAGCTCAGCAGGGGGCCCCCGCACCGGGGAGCTGTTTTTT.

For this clone: A read error may produce the germline difference seen at one junction end. This sequence joins TRBV5-1 and TRBJ1-1, with TRBD1 matching over 8 bases. The germline V gene has CDR1 SGHRS and CDR2 YFSETQ. This CDR3 region has 14 residues. CDR3 sequence (DNA): TGCGCCAGCAGCCCGACAGGGGCGAACCCTGAAGCTTTCTTT. Translation: CASSPTGANPEAFF.

The V gene is TRBV11-2, the J gene TRBJ2-3; 9 bases agree with TRBD1. The CDR3 is 18 residues long. The J segment lost 0 bases and the V segment lost 6 bases, leaving 13 bases of the junction unmatched. Germline loops: CDR1 SGHAT, CDR2 FQNNGV. The CDR3 nucleotides read TGTGCCAGCAGTTTTTGGGTCGGGACAGGGAATAGCACAGATACGCAGTATTTT. It is translated as CASSFWVGTGNSTDTQYF.